The next 4 T cell receptor beta chains were all read from a single sample in a study of OX40 agonist ivuxolimab in advanced cancers. Measured with immunoSEQ multiplex PCR; TCRdb has only the in-frame clones, and not every one. The table shows 80,000 to 100,000 clones, with approximately 91% occurring only once. Here the sequenced sample was CD4+ or CD8+ T cells sorted from blood, taken in a trial of the OX40 agonist ivuxolimab. Source of these receptors: an adult with an advanced solid tumor such as melanoma, head and neck, liver or kidney cancer.

This chain connects TRBV11-1 to TRBJ2-2; D is possibly TRBD2 (6 bases). Trimming left V 1 base short and J 6 bases short, with 6 bases between. CDR1 is SGHAT, CDR2 FQDESV, per germline (reference sequence). The CDR3 has 13 amino acids. CDR3 bases: TGTGCCAGCAGCTTAGGCGGGGCCGGGGAGCTGTTTTTT. Residues: CASSLGGAGELFF. Full variable domain (remainder filled in from reference TRBV11-1 and TRBJ2-2): EAEVAQSPRYKITEKSQAVAFWCDPISGHATLYWYRQILGQGPELLVQFQDESVVDDSQLPKDRFSAERLKGVDSTLKIQPAELGDSAMYLCASSLGGAGELFFGEGSRLTVL.

V usage is TRBV4-2 and J usage is TRBJ2-6; D call uncertain. Trimming left V 4 bases short and J 2 bases short, with 9 bases between. Germline values: CDR1 LGHNA, CDR2 YNFKEQ. The CDR3 contains 15 residues. DNA of the CDR3: TGTGCCAGCAGCCCCTCCCCTGCTGGGGCCAACGTCCTGACTTTC. Its translation: CASSPSPAGANVLTF.

The rearrangement joins TRBV29-1 to TRBJ1-1, with D maybe TRBD1 (5 bases). CDR1 and CDR2 (germline): SQVTM, ANQGSEA. V was shortened by 2 bases and J by 3 bases, with 13 bases between the two germline ends. The CDR3 extends over 14 amino acids. As DNA, the CDR3 is TGCAGCGTTGAAAGAACAGGTGGGGACACTGAAGCTTTCTTT. The encoded protein is CSVERTGGDTEAFF. Supplemented by reference TRBV29-1 and TRBJ1-1, the full variable domain reads SAVISQKPSRDICQRGTSLTIQCQVDSQVTMMFWYRQQPGQSLTLIATANQGSEATYESGFVIDKFPISRPNLTFSTLTVSNMSPEDSSIYLCSVERTGGDTEAFFGQGTRLTVV.

J is TRBJ2-3 and V is TRBV4-2, with a tentative D call TRBD2 (6 bases). Per the germline V gene, CDR1 is LGHNA and CDR2 is YNFKEQ. The CDR3 spans 17 residues. Trimming stripped 2 bases from V and 1 base from J, with 16 bases between. The CDR3 reads CASSQTGLSWGTDTQYF. CDR3 DNA sequence: TGTGCCAGCAGCCAAACGGGACTCTCATGGGGCACAGATACGCAGTATTTT.